The text below deals with one T cell receptor (beta chain). Germline CDR1 SGHRS, CDR2 YFSETQ. V dropped 8 bases and J dropped 5; count of bases not matched to a gene: 12. The CDR3 is 14 amino acids. Semi-nested PCR with Nested Universal Primer A followed constant-region reverse priming of full-length variable regions. In TCRdb, the 5' RACE reads were re-called with MiXCR into one record per CDR3 protein. The sample has about 50,000 distinct CDR3 sequences, 28% seen once. The sample taken for sequencing was naive CD4+ T cells sorted from blood. Subset here: naive CD4+ T cells, CD4+CD45RA+CD25-. The TCR comes from a female donor with breast cancer. V gene TRBV5-1 combines with J gene TRBJ1-1; 7 bases are a match to TRBD1. The CDR3 DNA is TGCGCCAGTCGGATAGGGACAGAAGATACTGAAGCTTTCTTT. Its protein product is CASRIGTEDTEAFF.